One sample yielded the 13 T cell receptor beta chains listed below, sequenced in a study of response to subunit inactivated influenza vaccine. TCRdb reanalysed the RT-PCR reads using MiXCR and keeps one entry per CDR3 protein. The repertoire holds 450,000 to 600,000 distinct CDR3 sequences, around 8% seen once, with roughly 13% in the top ten. The sequenced sample was PBMCs from blood, obtained less than 25 months after vaccination. The source of these receptors is a man between 50 and 69 years old who received an inactivated influenza vaccine.

In this sample, this clonotype turned up a few times. The rearrangement uses TRBV20-1 and TRBJ2-5; the D gene is possibly TRBD1 (5 bases). CDR3 length: 14 residues. Between the trimmed V and J ends, which lost 3 bases and 5 bases, there was a span of 16 bases. Germline CDR1 is DFQATT and CDR2 is SNEGSKA (reference sequence). The CDR3 DNA sequence: TGCAGTGCTAGTCCCAGGGCCCGAGTCGAGACCCAGTACTTC. This encodes CSASPRARVETQYF.

A word on this clonotype: Relative to the germline gene, one junction end is altered; a read error may explain this. The chain couples TRBV18 to TRBJ2-7; TRBD2 matches at 8 bases. The length of the CDR3 is 15 residues. Germline V CDR1 and CDR2: KGHSH, LQKENI. The CDR3 reads CACSPPSGGPHEQYF. CDR3 nucleotide sequence: TGTGCCTGCTCACCACCGTCGGGAGGGCCCCACGAGCAGTACTTC.

As concerns this clonotype: At one of its ends the junction is not consistent with the germline gene, which may arise from a read error. The J gene is TRBJ2-3, the V gene TRBV11-2, with 11 bases that match TRBD2. CDR3 length equals 16 residues. Germline-derived CDR1 and CDR2 are SGHAT and FQNNGV. The CDR3 DNA sequence: TGTGCCAGCAGGTTAGCGGGGGGGCCGGGCACAGATACGCAGTATTTT. As protein: CASRLAGGPGTDTQYF.

This clonotype has a count of ten or more. The chain has TRBV9 and TRBJ2-2; D ambiguous. From germline, CDR1 is SGDLS and CDR2 YYNGEE. The length of the CDR3 is 13 residues. Deletions cut 0 bases from V and 4 bases from J, with 4 bases between. In DNA form, the CDR3 reads TGTGCCAGCAGCGTAGCGACCACCGGGGAGCTGTTTTTT. It specifies CASSVATTGELFF.

The rearrangement joins TRBV18 to TRBJ2-4; a possible D gene is TRBD2 (5 bases). V shed 0 bases and J shed 8 bases, with 11 bases lying between them. The CDR3 is 14 amino acids. CDR1 and CDR2 (germline): KGHSH, LQKENI. The CDR3 region has the DNA TGTGCCAGCTCACCACCGGCGGGTCCAGACATTCAGTACTTC. This sequence encodes CASSPPAGPDIQYF.

The V call is TRBV4-3, the J call TRBJ2-7; weak D call: TRBD2 (6 bases). The CDR3 runs 15 residues. V was trimmed by 0 bases and J by 1 base, leaving 10 bases between them. Per the germline V gene, CDR1 is LGHNA and CDR2 is YSLEER. For the CDR3, the DNA is TGCGCCAGCAGCCAAGATTTCGGGACTTCCTACGAGCAGTACTTC. Encoded protein: CASSQDFGTSYEQYF.

This clonotype was seen a few times. The chain joins TRBV9 to TRBJ1-1; D ambiguous. CDR3 length: 16 amino acids. Trimming stripped 4 bases from V and 2 bases from J, with 18 bases between. The germline gives CDR1 SGDLS, CDR2 YYNGEE. The CDR3 is CASSPSPHRVNTEAFF. The CDR3 DNA follows: TGTGCCAGCAGCCCCAGCCCCCATAGAGTCAACACTGAAGCTTTCTTT.

The rearrangement uses TRBV5-1 and TRBJ1-3, with unresolved D. Per the germline V gene, CDR1 is SGHRS and CDR2 is YFSETQ. V dropped 7 bases and J dropped 3 bases, with 8 bases sitting between them. The CDR3 has 12 residues. CDR3 residues: CASQADGNTIYF. CDR3 DNA: TGCGCCAGCCAGGCGGATGGAAACACCATATATTTT.

This clonotype was seen repeatedly, ten times or more. The chain couples TRBV12-3 or TRBV12-4 to TRBJ1-2; tentative D call: TRBD1 (6 bases). V was cut by 5 bases and J by 5 bases, with 12 bases left in between. The CDR3 runs 13 residues. CDR3 nucleotide sequence: TGTGCCAGCAGTCCCCGCGGACAGTATGGCTACACCTTC. It specifies CASSPRGQYGYTF.

The CDR3 region is CASSFLTGGTGNKQYF. CDR3 sequence (DNA): TGCGCCAGCAGCTTTTTGACAGGGGGCACGGGGAACAAGCAGTACTTC. The V call is TRBV5-1, the J call TRBJ2-7; TRBD1 matches 10 bases. V lost 2 bases to trimming and J lost 8 bases; unmatched junction nucleotides: 13. Germline V gives CDR1 SGHRS, CDR2 YFSETQ. The CDR3 sequence is 16 residues long. Using reference TRBV5-1 and TRBJ2-7 for the parts outside the CDR3, the full variable domain is KAGVTQTPRYLIKTRGQQVTLSCSPISGHRSVSWYQQTPGQGLQFLFEYFSETQRNKGNFPGRFSGRQFSNSRSEMNVSTLELGDSALYLCASSFLTGGTGNKQYFGPGTRLTVT.

V and J are TRBV19 and TRBJ1-1; no definite D call. Germline CDR1 reads LNHDA; CDR2 reads SQIVND (reference sequence). The CDR3 runs 14 residues. V gave up 8 bases and J gave up 0 bases, with 13 bases separating them. This CDR3 is CASGGGGMNTEAFF. For the CDR3, the DNA is TGTGCCAGTGGCGGTGGCGGAATGAACACTGAAGCTTTCTTT.

A word on this clonotype: The germline gene is not matched at one end of the junction; a read error may be the cause. J is TRBJ2-5 and V is TRBV5-1; D is perhaps TRBD2 (5 bases). This CDR3 has 13 amino acids. From germline, CDR1 is SGHRS and CDR2 YFSETQ. The CDR3 loop is CPSSPRGQETQYF. The CDR3 nucleotides are TGCCCCAGCAGCCCACGGGGACAAGAGACCCAGTACTTC.

This clonotype showed up many times. The rearrangement joins TRBV5-1 to TRBJ2-7; D ambiguous. This CDR3 has 12 amino acids. V lost 7 bases, J lost 2 bases, and 10 bases lay in between. Germline assignment: CDR1 SGHRS and CDR2 YFSETQ. CDR3 nucleotides: TGCGCCAGCTTTGGTGAAACCTACGAGCAGTACTTC. It codes for CASFGETYEQYF. Based on the CDR3 plus reference TRBV5-1 and TRBJ2-7, the full variable domain is KAGVTQTPRYLIKTRGQQVTLSCSPISGHRSVSWYQQTPGQGLQFLFEYFSETQRNKGNFPGRFSGRQFSNSRSEMNVSTLELGDSALYLCASFGETYEQYFGPGTRLTVT.